The TCR beta chain described here comes from a study of OX40 agonist ivuxolimab in advanced cancers. Turning to the study itself: The dose-escalation cohort was approximately 84% male, with a mean age of around 60 years, ranging about 20 to 85.

Note on this clone: Its antigen is undetermined.

Findings of the study overall: Both CD4+ and CD8+ T cell populations in blood had undergone clonal expansion by week 6 at 0.1 to 3.0 mg/kg. Certain nonresponding patients likewise had low normalized T-cell clonal expansion.

Produced via immunoSEQ multiplex PCR; TCRdb's table is partial and in-frame only. Of about 70,000 clones in the sample, roughly 86% are singletons; the top ten hold roughly 2%. Trimming took off 1 base at V and 4 bases at J, with 14 bases between the two ends. The CDR3 runs to 15 residues. The V gene's germline CDR1 is SEHNR and CDR2 FQNEAQ (reference sequence). This chain uses TRBV7-9 with TRBJ2-7; weak D call: TRBD1 (5 bases). The sample was CD4+ or CD8+ T cells sorted from blood, taken in a trial of the OX40 agonist ivuxolimab. The sequence was collected from an adult with an advanced solid tumor such as melanoma, head and neck, liver or kidney cancer. The CDR3 region has the DNA TGTGCCAGCAGCTTAGTAGCAGGGCGGAATTACGAGCAGTACTTC. It encodes CASSLVAGRNYEQYF.